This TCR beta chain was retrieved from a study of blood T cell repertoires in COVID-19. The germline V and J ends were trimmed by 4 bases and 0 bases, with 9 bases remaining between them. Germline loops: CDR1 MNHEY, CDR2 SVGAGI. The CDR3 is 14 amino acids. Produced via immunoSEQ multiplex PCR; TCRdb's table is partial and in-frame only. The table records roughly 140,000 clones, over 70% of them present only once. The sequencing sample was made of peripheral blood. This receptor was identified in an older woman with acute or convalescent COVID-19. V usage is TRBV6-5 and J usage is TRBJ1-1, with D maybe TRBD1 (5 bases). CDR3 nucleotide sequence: TGTGCCAGCAGTTCCAGGGTTATGAACACTGAAGCTTTCTTT. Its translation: CASSSRVMNTEAFF.